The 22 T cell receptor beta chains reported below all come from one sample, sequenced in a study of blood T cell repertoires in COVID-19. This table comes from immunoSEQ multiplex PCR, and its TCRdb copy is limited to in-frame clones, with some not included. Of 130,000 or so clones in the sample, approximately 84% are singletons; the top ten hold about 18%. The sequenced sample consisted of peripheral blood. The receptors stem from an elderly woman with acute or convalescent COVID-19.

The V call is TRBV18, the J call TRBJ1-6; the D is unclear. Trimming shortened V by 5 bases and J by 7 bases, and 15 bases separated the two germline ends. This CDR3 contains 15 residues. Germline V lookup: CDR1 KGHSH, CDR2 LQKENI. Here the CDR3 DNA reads TGTGCCAGCTCATCAGACAAGACTAACAATTCACCCCTCCACTTT. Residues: CASSSDKTNNSPLHF.

CDR3 region: CASSLTSGSSYEQYF. The CDR3 nucleotides read TGTGCCAGCAGTCTTACTAGCGGGAGCTCCTACGAGCAGTACTTC. The chain carries TRBV6-1 and TRBJ2-7; TRBD2 matches at 11 bases. Germline CDR1 is MNHNS and CDR2 is SASEGT. This CDR3 has 15 amino acids. V shed 5 bases, J shed 0 bases, and the junction held 3 bases outside the gene matches.

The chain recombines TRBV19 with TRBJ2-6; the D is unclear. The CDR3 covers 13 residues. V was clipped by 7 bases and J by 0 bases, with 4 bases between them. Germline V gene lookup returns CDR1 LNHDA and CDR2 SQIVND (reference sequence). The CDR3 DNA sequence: TGTGCCAGTATGTACTCTGGGGCCAACGTCCTGACTTTC. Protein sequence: CASMYSGANVLTF.

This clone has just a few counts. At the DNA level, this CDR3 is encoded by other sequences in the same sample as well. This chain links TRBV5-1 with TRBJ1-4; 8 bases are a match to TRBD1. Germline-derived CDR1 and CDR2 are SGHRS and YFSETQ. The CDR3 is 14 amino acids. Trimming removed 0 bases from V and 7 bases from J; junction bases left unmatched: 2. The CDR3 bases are TGCGCCAGCAGCTTGGAACAGGGGGTTGAAAAACTGTTTTTT. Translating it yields CASSLEQGVEKLFF.

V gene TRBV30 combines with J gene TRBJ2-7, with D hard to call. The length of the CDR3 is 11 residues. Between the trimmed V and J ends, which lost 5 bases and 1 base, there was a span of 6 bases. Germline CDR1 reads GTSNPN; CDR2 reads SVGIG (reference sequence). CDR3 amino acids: CAWAESYEQYF. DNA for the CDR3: TGTGCCTGGGCGGAGTCCTACGAGCAGTACTTC.

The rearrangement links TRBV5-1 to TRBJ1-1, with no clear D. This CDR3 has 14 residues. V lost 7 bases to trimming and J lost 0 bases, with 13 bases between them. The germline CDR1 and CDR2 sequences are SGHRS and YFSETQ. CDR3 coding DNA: TGCGCCAGCGGTGGAGGACCCATGAACACTGAAGCTTTCTTT. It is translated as CASGGGPMNTEAFF.

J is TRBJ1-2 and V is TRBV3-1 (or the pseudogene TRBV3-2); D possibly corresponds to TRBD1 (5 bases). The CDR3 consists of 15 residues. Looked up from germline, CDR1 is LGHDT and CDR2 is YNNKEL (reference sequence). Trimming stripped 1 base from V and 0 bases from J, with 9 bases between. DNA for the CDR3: TGTGCCAGCAGCCAAGGTTCAGGGTCTAACTATGGCTACACCTTC. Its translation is CASSQGSGSNYGYTF.

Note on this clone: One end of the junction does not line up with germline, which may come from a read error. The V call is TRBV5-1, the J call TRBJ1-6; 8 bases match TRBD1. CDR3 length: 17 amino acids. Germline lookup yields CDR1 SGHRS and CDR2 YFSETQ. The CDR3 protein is CAGSGAPQGTGYSPLHF. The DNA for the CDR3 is TGCGCCGGCAGCGGGGCCCCCCAAGGGACAGGTTACTCACCCCTCCACTTT.

The CDR3 DNA sequence: TGTGCCAGCAGCTTAGCAGCGGGAGGGCCAGATACGCAGTATTTT. Protein: CASSLAAGGPDTQYF. The chain joins TRBV7-9 to TRBJ2-3, with 10 bases fitting TRBD2. Trimming at V came to 0 bases and at J to 4 bases, leaving 1 base not matched to a gene. The CDR3 has 15 residues. Germline V gene sequence: CDR1 SEHNR, CDR2 FQNEAQ (reference sequence).

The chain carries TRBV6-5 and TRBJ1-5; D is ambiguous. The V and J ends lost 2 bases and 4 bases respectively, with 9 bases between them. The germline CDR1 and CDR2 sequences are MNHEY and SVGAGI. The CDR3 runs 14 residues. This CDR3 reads CASSYAPGNQPQHF. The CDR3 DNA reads TGTGCCAGCAGTTACGCACCGGGAAATCAGCCCCAGCATTTT.

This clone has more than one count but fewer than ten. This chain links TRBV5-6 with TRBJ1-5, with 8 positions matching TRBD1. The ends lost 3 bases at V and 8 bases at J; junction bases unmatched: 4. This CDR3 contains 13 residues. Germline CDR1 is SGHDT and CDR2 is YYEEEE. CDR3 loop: CASSSDREKPQHF. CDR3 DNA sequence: TGTGCCAGCAGCTCGGACAGGGAGAAGCCCCAGCATTTT.

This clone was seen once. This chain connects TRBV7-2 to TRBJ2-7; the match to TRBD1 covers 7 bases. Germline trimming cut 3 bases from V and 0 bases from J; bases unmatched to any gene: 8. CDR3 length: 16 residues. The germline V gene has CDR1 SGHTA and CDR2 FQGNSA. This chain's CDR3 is CASSFTGTENSYEQYF. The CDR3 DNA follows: TGTGCCAGCAGCTTTACCGGGACAGAGAACTCCTACGAGCAGTACTTC.

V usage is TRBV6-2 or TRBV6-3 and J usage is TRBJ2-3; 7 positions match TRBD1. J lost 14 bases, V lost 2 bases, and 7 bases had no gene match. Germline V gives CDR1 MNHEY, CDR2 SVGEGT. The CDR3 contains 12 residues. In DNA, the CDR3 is TGTGCCAGCAGTTACGAAGGGACAGTTCCGTATTTT. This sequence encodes CASSYEGTVPYF.

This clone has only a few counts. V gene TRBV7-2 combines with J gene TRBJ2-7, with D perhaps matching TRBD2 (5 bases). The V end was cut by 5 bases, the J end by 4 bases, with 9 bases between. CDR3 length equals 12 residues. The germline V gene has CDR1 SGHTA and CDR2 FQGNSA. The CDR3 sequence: CASSGRGYEQYF. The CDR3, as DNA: TGTGCCAGCAGCGGGAGAGGGTACGAGCAGTACTTC.

The CDR3 protein is CASSLAGTDKNSPLHF. CDR3 DNA sequence: TGTGCCAGCAGCTTGGCCGGGACAGACAAGAATTCACCCCTCCACTTT. The chain combines TRBV7-9 with TRBJ1-6, with 7 bases identical to TRBD1. The length of the CDR3 is 16 residues. Trimming at V came to 3 bases and at J to 7 bases, leaving 9 bases not matched to a gene. Looked up from germline, CDR1 is SEHNR and CDR2 is FQNEAQ (reference sequence).

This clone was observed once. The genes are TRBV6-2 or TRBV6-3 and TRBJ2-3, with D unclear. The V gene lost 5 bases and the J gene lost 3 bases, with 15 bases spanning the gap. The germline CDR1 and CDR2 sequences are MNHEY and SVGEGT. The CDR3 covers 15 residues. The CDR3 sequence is CASSLRQRATDTQYF. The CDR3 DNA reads TGTGCCAGCAGTCTTCGCCAGCGAGCAACAGATACGCAGTATTTT.

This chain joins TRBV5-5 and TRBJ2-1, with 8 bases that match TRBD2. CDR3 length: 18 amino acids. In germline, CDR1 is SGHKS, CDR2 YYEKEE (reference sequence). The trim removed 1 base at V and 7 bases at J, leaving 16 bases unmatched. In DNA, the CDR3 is TGTGCCAGCAGCTTGCCCCTCCTTGGTAGCGGGGCCTCAAATGAGCAGTTCTTC. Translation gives CASSLPLLGSGASNEQFF.

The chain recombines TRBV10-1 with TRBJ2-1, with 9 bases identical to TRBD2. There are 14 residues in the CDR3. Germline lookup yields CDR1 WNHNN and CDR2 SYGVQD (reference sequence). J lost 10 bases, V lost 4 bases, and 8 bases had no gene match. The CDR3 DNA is TGCGCCAGCAGTGCTAGCGGGACCTCCTCCGAGCAGTTCTTC. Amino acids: CASSASGTSSEQFF.

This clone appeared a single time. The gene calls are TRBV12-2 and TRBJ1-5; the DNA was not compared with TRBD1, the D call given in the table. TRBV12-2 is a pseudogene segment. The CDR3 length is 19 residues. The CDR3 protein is CASRSRPGHKEDSNQPQHF. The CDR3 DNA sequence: TGTGCAAGTCGCTCTCGACCGGGACACAAGGAAGATAGCAATCAGCCCCAGCATTTT.

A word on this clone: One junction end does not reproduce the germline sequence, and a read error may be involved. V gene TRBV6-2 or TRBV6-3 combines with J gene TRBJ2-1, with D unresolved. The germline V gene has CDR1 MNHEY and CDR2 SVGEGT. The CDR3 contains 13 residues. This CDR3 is CASSYRPYSEQFF. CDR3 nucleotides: TGTGCCAGCAGTTACCGCCCCTACAGTGAGCAGTTCTTC.

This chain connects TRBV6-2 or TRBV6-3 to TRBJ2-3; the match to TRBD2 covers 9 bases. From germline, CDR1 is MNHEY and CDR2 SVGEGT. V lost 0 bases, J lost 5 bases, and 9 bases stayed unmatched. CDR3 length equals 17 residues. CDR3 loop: CASSYSGEAGGIDTQYF. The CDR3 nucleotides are TGTGCCAGCAGTTACTCAGGAGAAGCGGGGGGCATAGATACGCAGTATTTT.

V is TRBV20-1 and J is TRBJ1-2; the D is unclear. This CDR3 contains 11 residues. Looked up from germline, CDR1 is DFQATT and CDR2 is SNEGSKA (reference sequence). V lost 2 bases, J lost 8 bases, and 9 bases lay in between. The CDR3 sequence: CSARPGSGYTF. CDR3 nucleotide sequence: TGCAGTGCTAGACCCGGGAGCGGCTACACCTTC.